The clone carrying this T cell receptor beta chain was counted between two and nine times. What it binds is unknown. Treatment reported: oral pan-JAK inhibitor, 5-10 mg twice daily. Reverse transcribed after extraction, RNA yielded cDNA as the sequencing template. The assay was immunoSEQ multiplex PCR, and TCRdb's table has in-frame clones only and misses some. The sample lists around 120,000 clones, less than 75% occurring once. This specimen comes from a study of CD8+ T cells in alopecia areata. Points from the study as a whole: Compared with normal scalp, lesional scalp had higher clonality and more expanded CD8+ clones.

The source material was CD8+ T cells sorted from blood, sampled at week 4, from a patient treated with tofacitinib. The origin of this receptor is a human donor with alopecia areata.

This CDR3 reads CASSEGPVLGANVLTF. The CDR3 DNA reads TGTGCCAGCAGCGAAGGACCGGTCCTCGGGGCCAACGTCCTGACTTTC. The chain combines TRBV9 with TRBJ2-6, with D uncertain. The CDR3 loop spans 16 amino acids. CDR1 is SGDLS, CDR2 YYNGEE, per germline. V lost 3 bases and J 4 bases, leaving 14 bases between the germline ends. Full variable domain (missing parts from reference TRBV9 and TRBJ2-6): DSGVTQTPKHLITATGQRVTLRCSPRSGDLSVYWYQQSLDQGLQFLIQYYNGEERAKGNILERFSAQQFPDLHSELNLSSLELGDSALYFCASSEGPVLGANVLTFGAGSRLTVL.